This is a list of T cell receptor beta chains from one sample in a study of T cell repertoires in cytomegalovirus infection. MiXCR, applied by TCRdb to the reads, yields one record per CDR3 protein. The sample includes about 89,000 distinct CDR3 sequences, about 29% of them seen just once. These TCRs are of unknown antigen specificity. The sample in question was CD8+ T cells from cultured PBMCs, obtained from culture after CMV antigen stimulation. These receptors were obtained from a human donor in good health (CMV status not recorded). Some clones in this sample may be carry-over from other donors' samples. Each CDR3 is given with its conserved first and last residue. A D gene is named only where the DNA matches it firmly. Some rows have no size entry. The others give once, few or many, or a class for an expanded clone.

CDR3nt: TGTGCCAGCAGCCCTCGGGACTACAACACCGGGGAGCTGTTTTTT
CDR3aa: CASSPRDYNTGELFF
v_gene: TRBV9
j_gene: TRBJ2-2
abundance: .
d_gene: TRBD2

CDR3nt: TGTGCCAGTAGACGGGATACTGGAAACACCATATATTTT
CDR3aa: CASRRDTGNTIYF
v_gene: TRBV19
j_gene: TRBJ1-3
abundance: few
d_gene: .

CDR3nt: TGTGCCAGCAGCGCCTACAGGGACTCTAATGAAAAACTGTTTTTT
CDR3aa: CASSAYRDSNEKLFF
v_gene: TRBV13
j_gene: TRBJ1-4
abundance: .
d_gene: .

CDR3nt: TGTGCCAGCAGCCCTGCCCTGAGCTCTGGAAACACCATATATTTT
CDR3aa: CASSPALSSGNTIYF
v_gene: TRBV7-9
j_gene: TRBJ1-3
abundance: many
d_gene: .

CDR3nt: TGTGCCAGCAGCTTTCTGAAGGGATTCGACTACGAGCAGTACTTC
CDR3aa: CASSFLKGFDYEQYF
v_gene: TRBV5-6
j_gene: TRBJ2-7
abundance: .
d_gene: .

CDR3nt: TGTGCCAGCAGCCTAGGAAGGATGTCACAAGAGACCCAGTACTTC
CDR3aa: CASSLGRMSQETQYF
v_gene: TRBV7-9
j_gene: TRBJ2-5
abundance: many
d_gene: .

CDR3nt: TGTGCCAGCAGTATCCGACTAGGGGTGGAGACCCAGTACTTC
CDR3aa: CASSIRLGVETQYF
v_gene: TRBV28
j_gene: TRBJ2-5
abundance: .
d_gene: .

CDR3nt: TGTGCCACCAGTGGCGGGACATCGAACACTGAAGCTTTCTTT
CDR3aa: CATSGGTSNTEAFF
v_gene: TRBV24-1
j_gene: TRBJ1-1
abundance: few
d_gene: .

CDR3nt: TGTGCCAGCAGCCCCGGACCCTATCAAGAGACCCAGTACTTC
CDR3aa: CASSPGPYQETQYF
v_gene: TRBV7-8
j_gene: TRBJ2-5
abundance: many
d_gene: .

CDR3nt: TGTGCCAGCAGTCCAGGACTATCCGCCGATCTCTACAATGAGCAGTTCTTC
CDR3aa: CASSPGLSADLYNEQFF
v_gene: TRBV27
j_gene: TRBJ2-1
abundance: few
d_gene: .

CDR3nt: TGTGCCAGCAGTCCTGGCGGCAGGAGCGCTGGAAACACCATATATTTT
CDR3aa: CASSPGGRSAGNTIYF
v_gene: TRBV12-3/TRBV12-4
j_gene: TRBJ1-3
abundance: few
d_gene: .

CDR3nt: TGTGCCAGCAGGTCCACAGGGGGCGAGCCCCAGCATTTT
CDR3aa: CASRSTGGEPQHF
v_gene: TRBV28
j_gene: TRBJ1-5
abundance: many
d_gene: TRBD1

CDR3nt: TGTGCCAGCAGCTTGGGACGGTACTCCTACAATGAGCAGTTCTTC
CDR3aa: CASSLGRYSYNEQFF
v_gene: TRBV7-9
j_gene: TRBJ2-1
abundance: few
d_gene: .

CDR3nt: TGTGCCAGCAGCCCCCTTGCAGGGAGCGACACTGAAGCTTTCTTT
CDR3aa: CASSPLAGSDTEAFF
v_gene: TRBV27
j_gene: TRBJ1-1
abundance: .
d_gene: .